What follows are 5 T cell receptor beta chains derived from one specimen sequenced in a study of T cell clonotyping in hematopoietic cell transplantation. The method was immunoSEQ multiplex PCR; TCRdb's version includes in-frame clones alone and lacks a portion of them. The sample has about 45,000 clones; approximately 78% are singletons. Time point defined: recipient sample about 28 days before transplant, after cytoreduction. The specimen comprised peripheral blood mononuclear cells, sampled before stem cell transplant. The receptor source for this set is a man aged 55-75 years with myelodysplastic syndrome. Some clones in this sample may be carry-over from other donors' samples.

This chain joins TRBV19 and TRBJ2-1; D is possibly TRBD1 or TRBD2 (5 bases each). Germline CDR1 and CDR2: LNHDA and SQIVND (reference sequence). The CDR3 runs 16 residues. Trimming left V 7 bases short and J 3 bases short, with 19 bases between. The CDR3 coding sequence is TGTGCCAGTACTCCCGAAAGCGGCAGGGTCTACAATGAGCAGTTCTTC. Translation gives CASTPESGRVYNEQFF.

The chain combines TRBV7-2 with TRBJ1-5; possibly TRBD1 for D (5 bases). The CDR3 sequence is 15 residues long. Germline-derived CDR1 and CDR2 are SGHTA and FQGNSA. V was trimmed by 5 bases and J by 3 bases, leaving 14 bases between them. CDR3: CASSLQGGNNQPQHF. CDR3 coding DNA: TGTGCCAGCAGCCTCCAGGGTGGTAACAATCAGCCCCAGCATTTT. Filled out from reference TRBV7-2 and TRBJ1-5, the complete variable domain reads GAGVSQSPSNKVTEKGKDVELRCDPISGHTALYWYRQSLGQGLEFLIYFQGNSAPDKSGLPSDRFSAERTGGSVSTLTIQRTQQEDSAVYLCASSLQGGNNQPQHFGDGTRLSIL.

This chain connects TRBV7-2 to TRBJ1-5; 9 bases match TRBD1. V trimming: 3 bases; J trimming: 4 bases; junction bases outside the gene matches: 4. There are 15 residues in the CDR3. CDR1 and CDR2 (germline): SGHTA, FQGNSA. The CDR3 protein is CASSFDRGLNQPQHF. For the CDR3, the DNA is TGTGCCAGCAGCTTCGACAGGGGGTTAAATCAGCCCCAGCATTTT.

V gene TRBV7-6 combines with J gene TRBJ2-1, with D perhaps TRBD2 (5 bases). The CDR3 has 14 amino acids. Between the trimmed V and J ends, which lost 2 bases and 2 bases, there was a span of 7 bases. Germline-derived CDR1 and CDR2 are SGHVS and FNYEAQ. The CDR3 DNA follows: TGTGCCAGCAGCTTATCCGGGACCTACAATGAGCAGTTCTTC. Its protein product is CASSLSGTYNEQFF. Drawing the rest from reference TRBV7-6 and TRBJ2-1, the complete variable domain is GAGVSQSPRYKVTKRGQDVALRCDPISGHVSLYWYRQALGQGPEFLTYFNYEAQQDKSGLPNDRFSAERPEGSISTLTIQRTEQRDSAMYRCASSLSGTYNEQFFGPGTRLTVL.

The rearrangement uses TRBV6-6 and TRBJ1-1; 8 bases are a match to TRBD1. V lost 10 bases and J lost 8; bases outside the gene matches: 12. The CDR3 runs to 13 residues. Per the germline V gene, CDR1 is MNHNY and CDR2 is SVGAGI (reference sequence). In DNA form, the CDR3 reads TGTGCCACCGCCCTGACAGGGGCCCTAGAAGCTTTCTTT. This encodes CATALTGALEAFF.